Presented here are 27 T cell receptor beta chains from one specimen sequenced in a study of blood T cell repertoires in COVID-19. Only in-frame clones appear in the TCRdb table, and some are missing; sequencing was by immunoSEQ multiplex PCR. The data show under 200,000 clones, more than 70% seen once. Sequenced material: peripheral blood. Receptors originate from a man aged 18 to 35 with active or convalescent COVID-19.

The chain is built from TRBV6-5 and TRBJ2-7; TRBD2 matches at 12 bases. The trim removed 2 bases at V and 11 bases at J, leaving 7 bases unmatched. Germline V lookup: CDR1 MNHEY, CDR2 SVGAGI. The CDR3 sequence is 14 residues long. The CDR3 DNA follows: TGTGCCAGCAGTTACGATTCTAGCGGGAGGGCTGAGTACTTC. This codes for CASSYDSSGRAEYF.

The rearrangement joins TRBV19 to TRBJ2-5; TRBD1 matches 10 bases. There are 16 residues in the CDR3. The V and J ends lost 4 bases and 2 bases, in that order; junction bases with no gene match: 7. Germline-derived CDR1 and CDR2 are LNHDA and SQIVND (reference sequence). CDR3 in amino acids: CASSSIDRGHQETQYF. In DNA, the CDR3 is TGTGCCAGTAGTAGCATTGACAGGGGGCATCAAGAGACCCAGTACTTC.

V and J are TRBV7-9 and TRBJ2-3; 10 nucleotides line up with TRBD2. CDR1 and CDR2 (germline): SEHNR, FQNEAQ (reference sequence). J gave up 0 bases and V 5 bases, and 5 bases lay outside the gene matches. The CDR3 spans 16 residues. CDR3 bases: TGTGCCAGCAGCCCGCAGACTAGCGGGAGCACAGATACGCAGTATTTT. It codes for CASSPQTSGSTDTQYF.

This clone was found once. The rearrangement links TRBV27 to TRBJ2-2; TRBD1 matches 11 bases. V lost 4 bases, J lost 6 bases, and 4 bases stayed unmatched. This CDR3 is built from 15 residues. CDR1 is MNHEY and CDR2 is SMNVEV in the germline V gene (reference sequence). CDR3 residues: CASSSGGQGAGELFF. The CDR3 coding sequence is TGTGCCAGCAGTTCTGGGGGACAGGGGGCCGGGGAGCTGTTTTTT.

V and J are TRBV7-2 and TRBJ2-1; D might be TRBD1 (5 bases). CDR3 length equals 15 residues. Per germline, CDR1 SGHTA and CDR2 FQGNSA. The germline V and J ends were trimmed by 5 bases and 1 base, with 12 bases remaining between them. The CDR3 is CASSLLYRSYNEQFF. Written as DNA, the CDR3 is TGTGCCAGCAGCCTGCTGTACAGGTCCTACAATGAGCAGTTCTTC.

V usage is TRBV5-5 and J usage is TRBJ2-3; 10 bases are a match to TRBD2. Germline CDR1 and CDR2: SGHKS and YYEKEE (reference sequence). J gave up 4 bases and V 4 bases, and 18 bases lay outside the gene matches. CDR3 length: 19 residues. CDR3 nucleotide sequence: TGTGCCAGCAGCCCAGACAGTTCTAGCGGGAGTTGGTCTGCAGATACGCAGTATTTT. Protein sequence: CASSPDSSSGSWSADTQYF.

V usage is TRBV6-6 and J usage is TRBJ1-2; 9 nucleotides match TRBD1. The V gene's germline CDR1 is MNHNY and CDR2 SVGAGI (reference sequence). The CDR3 loop spans 17 amino acids. J was trimmed by 2 bases and V by 5 bases; bases with no gene match: 12. CDR3 loop: CASSQHPGTGINYGYTF. The CDR3 region has the DNA TGTGCCAGCAGTCAACACCCCGGGACAGGGATCAACTATGGCTACACCTTC.

The chain uses TRBV14 and TRBJ1-1, with D hard to call. Germline V gene sequence: CDR1 SGHDN, CDR2 FVKESK. The ends were cut back, 1 base at V and 11 bases at J, with 11 bases in the middle. CDR3 size: 12 residues. For the CDR3, the DNA is TGTGCCAGCAGCCAAGGGGCATCCGTTGCTTTCTTT. It is translated as CASSQGASVAFF.

The chain carries TRBV18 and TRBJ2-1; D is possibly TRBD2 (6 bases). The CDR3 extends over 18 amino acids. The germline gives CDR1 KGHSH, CDR2 LQKENI. The V end was cut by 3 bases, the J end by 5 bases, with 23 bases between. CDR3 DNA sequence: TGTGCCAGCTCACCCCGTGCTTCGTTCGGGAGTTGGGACAATGAGCAGTTCTTC. It specifies CASSPRASFGSWDNEQFF.

This clone was observed a single time. This sequence joins TRBV3-1 (or the pseudogene TRBV3-2) and TRBJ2-2, with D possibly matching TRBD1 (7 bases). The CDR3 totals 17 residues. Per the germline V gene, CDR1 is LGHDT and CDR2 is YNNKEL (reference sequence). Trimming shortened V by 0 bases and J by 0 bases, and 11 bases separated the two germline ends. Here the CDR3 reads CASSQDQGGPNTGELFF. The CDR3 nucleotides are TGTGCCAGCAGCCAAGATCAGGGGGGTCCGAACACCGGGGAGCTGTTTTTT.

In DNA, the CDR3 is TGTGCCAGCAGCTTAGGGGACAGGGAATGGGACTCTGGAAACACCATATATTTT. Amino acid sequence: CASSLGDREWDSGNTIYF. This chain connects TRBV7-2 to TRBJ1-3, with 9 positions matching TRBD1. CDR3 length equals 18 residues. The ends lost 1 base at V and 0 bases at J; junction bases unmatched: 7. Germline lookup yields CDR1 SGHTA and CDR2 FQGNSA.

The chain uses TRBV12-5 and TRBJ2-7, with 9 positions matching TRBD1. CDR3 size: 14 residues. Looked up from germline, CDR1 is LGHNT and CDR2 is FRNRAP. V dropped 3 bases and J dropped 5; count of bases not matched to a gene: 5. In DNA form, the CDR3 reads TGTGCTAGTGGTTTCTGGGACAGGGTCAACGAGCAGTACTTC. This sequence encodes CASGFWDRVNEQYF.

The genes are TRBV19 and TRBJ2-1, with a tentative D call TRBD2 (6 bases). CDR3 length equals 15 residues. Trimming left V 0 bases short and J 6 bases short, with 12 bases between. Germline V gene sequence: CDR1 LNHDA, CDR2 SQIVND (reference sequence). CDR3 in amino acids: CASSIDLEGSNEQFF. Written as DNA, the CDR3 is TGTGCCAGTAGTATAGATCTGGAGGGTTCCAATGAGCAGTTCTTC.

This chain connects TRBV15 to TRBJ2-2, with D maybe TRBD2 (6 bases). Germline values: CDR1 LNHNV, CDR2 YYDKDF (reference sequence). V lost 4 bases, J lost 7 bases, and 16 bases lay in between. This CDR3 is built from 15 residues. The CDR3 sequence: CATSTTAGWIGELFF. The CDR3 coding sequence is TGTGCCACCAGCACCACAGCGGGTTGGATCGGGGAGCTGTTTTTT.

This clone has only a few counts. The V and J genes are TRBV19 and TRBJ1-1; TRBD1 matches 7 bases. The CDR3 extends over 19 amino acids. Losses at the gene ends were 4 bases for V and 0 bases for J; bases not matched to a gene: 17. Germline V gene data show CDR1 as LNHDA and CDR2 as SQIVND (reference sequence). The CDR3 region is CASSKVRGQGKSMNTEAFF. The DNA of the CDR3 is TGTGCCAGTAGTAAGGTGAGGGGGCAGGGAAAGTCGATGAACACTGAAGCTTTCTTT.

The chain employs TRBV7-8 and TRBJ2-1, with D possibly TRBD1 on 5 matching bases. Germline V CDR1 and CDR2: SGHVS, FQNEAQ. V gave up 8 bases and J gave up 1 base, with 21 bases separating them. The CDR3 is 17 residues long. The CDR3: CASLRGVIGSSYNEQFF. The CDR3 DNA reads TGTGCCAGCCTAAGGGGCGTAATAGGCAGTTCCTACAATGAGCAGTTCTTC.

The count of this clone is one. CDR3 in DNA: TGTGCTAGTGGTTTGGGGACAGGGGGAAGTAGCGAAAAACTGTTTTTT. Protein sequence: CASGLGTGGSSEKLFF. V is TRBV12-5 and J is TRBJ1-4, with 10 bases that match TRBD1. Germline V gives CDR1 LGHNT, CDR2 FRNRAP. This CDR3 is 16 amino acids long. With V trimmed by 1 base and J by 8 bases, 7 bases remained unmatched.

The chain couples TRBV5-1 to TRBJ2-1; 11 bases align to TRBD2. The V segment lost 0 bases and the J segment 3 bases; nucleotides outside the gene matches: 2. The germline V gene has CDR1 SGHRS and CDR2 YFSETQ. The CDR3 contains 16 residues. The CDR3 DNA reads as TGCGCCAGCAGCTTGGGTAGCGGGAGGGACTACAATGAGCAGTTCTTC. It translates to CASSLGSGRDYNEQFF.

The chain carries TRBV6-2 or TRBV6-3 and TRBJ2-2; possibly TRBD2 for D (5 bases). The CDR3 contains 14 residues. Trimming shortened V by 2 bases and J by 5 bases, and 9 bases separated the two germline ends. Germline V gives CDR1 MNHEY, CDR2 SVGEGT. Written as DNA, the CDR3 is TGTGCCAGCAGTTACGGCAGAGGGACCGGGGAGCTGTTTTTT. Translated: CASSYGRGTGELFF.

The chain has TRBV30 and TRBJ1-2, with no clear D. The V end lost 3 bases, the J end lost 4 bases, and 15 bases lay between the germline ends. Per germline, CDR1 GTSNPN and CDR2 SVGIG (reference sequence). The CDR3 runs 14 residues. CDR3 nucleotide sequence: TGTGCCTGGAGCACGAGGGCAGAACTCTATGGCTACACCTTC. It translates to CAWSTRAELYGYTF.

This rearrangement joins TRBV12-3 or TRBV12-4 to TRBJ2-2; D is undetermined. The V end was cut by 5 bases, the J end by 3 bases, with 4 bases between. This CDR3 has 12 amino acids. CDR3 in amino acids: CASSIYTGELFF. The CDR3 DNA is TGTGCCAGCAGTATATACACCGGGGAGCTGTTTTTT.

The chain couples TRBV5-4 to TRBJ2-1; 11 bases match TRBD2. From germline, CDR1 is SGHNT and CDR2 YYREEE (reference sequence). J gave up 7 bases and V 4 bases, and 7 bases lay outside the gene matches. CDR3 length equals 15 residues. CDR3 sequence (DNA): TGTGCCAGCAGCCCGGGACTAGCGGAAATAAATGAGCAGTTCTTC. It translates to CASSPGLAEINEQFF.

The chain uses TRBV18 and TRBJ2-2, with 11 nucleotides matching TRBD2. V lost 4 bases and J lost 0; bases outside the gene matches: 4. The CDR3 covers 17 residues. The germline gives CDR1 KGHSH, CDR2 LQKENI. The CDR3 is CASSLGTSGANTGELFF. The CDR3 DNA sequence: TGTGCCAGCTCACTTGGGACTAGCGGCGCGAACACCGGGGAGCTGTTTTTT.

The chain has TRBV7-9 and TRBJ1-5, with 7 bases matching TRBD1. Germline-derived CDR1 and CDR2 are SEHNR and FQNEAQ (reference sequence). This CDR3 spans 19 amino acids. The trim removed 2 bases at V and 1 base at J, leaving 14 bases unmatched. In DNA, the CDR3 is TGTGCCAGCAGCTTAATTCGGCAGGGGGTTGGCGGGAGCAATCAGCCCCAGCATTTT. Its translation: CASSLIRQGVGGSNQPQHF. Full variable domain (missing parts from reference TRBV7-9 and TRBJ1-5): DTGVSQNPRHKITKRGQNVTFRCDPISEHNRLYWYRQTLGQGPEFLTYFQNEAQLEKSRLLSDRFSAERPKGSFSTLEIQRTEQGDSAMYLCASSLIRQGVGGSNQPQHFGDGTRLSIL.

This chain links TRBV29-1 with TRBJ1-2; 7 positions agree with TRBD1. The CDR3 covers 13 residues. Germline V lookup: CDR1 SQVTM, CDR2 ANQGSEA. V dropped 6 bases and J dropped 2; count of bases not matched to a gene: 6. The CDR3 region has the DNA TGCAGCGTAGTGGGACAGCCCAACTATGGCTACACCTTC. It yields the protein CSVVGQPNYGYTF.

The chain is built from TRBV19 and TRBJ2-7; TRBD1 aligns across 7 bases. V lost 7 bases to trimming and J lost 5 bases; unmatched junction nucleotides: 11. The CDR3 spans 14 residues. The germline gives CDR1 LNHDA, CDR2 SQIVND (reference sequence). The CDR3 loop is CASIIWTGLNEQYF. The CDR3 DNA sequence: TGTGCCAGTATCATTTGGACAGGTCTTAACGAGCAGTACTTC.

This chain uses TRBV6-1 with TRBJ1-6; 7 nucleotides agree with TRBD1. Germline lookup yields CDR1 MNHNS and CDR2 SASEGT. The trim removed 3 bases at V and 3 bases at J, leaving 2 bases unmatched. The CDR3 extends over 15 amino acids. CDR3 in DNA: TGTGCCAGCAGTGAGGGACAGAACTATAATTCACCCCTCCACTTT. Translation: CASSEGQNYNSPLHF.